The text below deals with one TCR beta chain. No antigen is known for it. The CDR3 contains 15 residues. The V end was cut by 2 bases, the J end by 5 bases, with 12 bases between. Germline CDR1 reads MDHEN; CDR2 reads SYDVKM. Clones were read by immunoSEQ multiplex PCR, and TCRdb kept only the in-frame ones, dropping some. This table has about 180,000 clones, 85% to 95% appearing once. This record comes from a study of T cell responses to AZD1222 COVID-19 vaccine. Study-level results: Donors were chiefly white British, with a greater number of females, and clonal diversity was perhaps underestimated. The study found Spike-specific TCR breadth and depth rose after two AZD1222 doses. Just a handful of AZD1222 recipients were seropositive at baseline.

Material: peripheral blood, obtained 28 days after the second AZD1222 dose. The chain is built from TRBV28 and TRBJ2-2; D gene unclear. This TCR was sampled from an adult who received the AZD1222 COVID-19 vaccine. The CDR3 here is CASSLAPRVTGELFF. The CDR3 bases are TGTGCCAGCAGTTTAGCCCCAAGGGTAACCGGGGAGCTGTTTTTT. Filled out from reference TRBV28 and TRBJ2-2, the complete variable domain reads DVKVTQSSRYLVKRTGEKVFLECVQDMDHENMFWYRQDPGLGLRLIYFSYDVKMKEKGDIPEGYSVSREKKERFSLILESASTNQTSMYLCASSLAPRVTGELFFGEGSRLTVL.